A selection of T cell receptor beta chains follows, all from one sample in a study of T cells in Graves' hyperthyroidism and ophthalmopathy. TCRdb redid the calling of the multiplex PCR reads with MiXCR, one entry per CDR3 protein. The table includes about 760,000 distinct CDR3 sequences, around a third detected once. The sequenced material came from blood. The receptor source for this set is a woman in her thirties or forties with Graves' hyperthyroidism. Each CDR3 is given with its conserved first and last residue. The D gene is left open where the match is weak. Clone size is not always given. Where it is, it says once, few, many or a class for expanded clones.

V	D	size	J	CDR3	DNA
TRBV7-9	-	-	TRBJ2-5	CTSSLVGGPQYF	TGTACCAGCAGCTTAGTAGGCGGACCCCAGTACTTC
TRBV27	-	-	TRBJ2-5	CASSAQDSGHQETQYF	TGTGCCAGCAGCGCCCAGGACAGCGGGCACCAAGAGACCCAGTACTTC
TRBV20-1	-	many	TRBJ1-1	CSARSLQGNTEAFF	TGCAGTGCTAGGTCGTTGCAAGGGAACACTGAAGCTTTCTTT
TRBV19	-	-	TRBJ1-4	CASSRTGTRNEKLFF	TGTGCCAGTAGCAGAACCGGGACACGGAATGAAAAACTGTTTTTT
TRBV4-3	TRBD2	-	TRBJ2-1	CASSQEGLAAYNEQFF	TGCGCCAGCAGCCAAGAAGGACTAGCGGCCTACAATGAGCAGTTCTTC
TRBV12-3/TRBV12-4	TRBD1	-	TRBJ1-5	CASSEDPQRGLGGNQPQHF	TGTGCCAGCAGTGAAGATCCCCAAAGGGGGCTGGGCGGCAATCAGCCCCAGCATTTT
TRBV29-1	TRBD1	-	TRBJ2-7	CSAAGTARSYEQYF	TGCAGCGCCGCAGGGACAGCCCGATCCTACGAGCAGTACTTC
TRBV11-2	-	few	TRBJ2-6	CASSLDRATLGANVLTF	TGTGCCAGCAGCTTAGACAGGGCGACACTTGGGGCCAACGTCCTGACTTTC
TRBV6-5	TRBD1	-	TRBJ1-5	CASRIQGSNQPQHF	TGTGCCAGCCGAATACAGGGGAGCAATCAGCCCCAGCATTTT
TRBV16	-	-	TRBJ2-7	CASSSGRIYEQYF	TGTGCCAGCAGCTCGGGACGGATCTACGAGCAGTACTTC
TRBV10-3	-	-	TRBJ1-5	CAISDAYQPQHF	TGTGCCATCAGTGACGCCTATCAGCCCCAGCATTTT
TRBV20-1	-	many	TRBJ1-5	CSAPPGLGQPQHF	TGCAGTGCACCACCAGGCTTAGGTCAGCCCCAGCATTTT
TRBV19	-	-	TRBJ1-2	CDSSPRGYGCTF	-
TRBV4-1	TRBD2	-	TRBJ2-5	CASSQPGLAWYQETQYF	TGCGCCAGCAGCCAACCGGGACTAGCCTGGTACCAAGAGACCCAGTACTTC
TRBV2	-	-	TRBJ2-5	CAISESSLAQETQYF	TGTGCCATCAGTGAGTCGTCTTTAGCACAAGAGACCCAGTACTTC
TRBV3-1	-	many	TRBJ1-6	CASSQDSMRSPLHF	TGTGCCAGCAGCCAAGATTCGATGCGATCACCCCTCCACTTT
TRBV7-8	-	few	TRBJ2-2	CASSRRGPSGTGELFF	TGTGCCAGCAGTCGCCGAGGGCCATCGGGCACCGGGGAGCTGTTTTTT
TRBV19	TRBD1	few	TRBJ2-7	CASSIETGSYEQYF	TGTGCCAGTAGTATAGAGACAGGGAGCTACGAGCAGTACTTC
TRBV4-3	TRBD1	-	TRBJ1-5	CASSHRLTGVRRLFSNQPQHF	TGCGCCAGCAGCCACCGGCTTACAGGGGTACGAAGGTTATTTAGCAATCAGCCCCAGCATTTT
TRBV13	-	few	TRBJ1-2	CASRTVKDGYTF	TGTGCCAGCAGGACAGTTAAGGATGGCTACACCTTC
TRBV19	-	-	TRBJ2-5	CASSIGSVDHRKETQYF	TGTGCCAGTAGTATAGGGAGCGTCGACCACAGGAAAGAGACCCAGTACTTC
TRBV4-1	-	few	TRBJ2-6	CASSQIRQVSGANVLTF	TGCGCCAGCAGCCAAATCAGACAGGTCTCTGGGGCCAACGTCCTGACTTTC
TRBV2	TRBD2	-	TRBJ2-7	CASLFGSGRGRGLEQSF	TGTGCCAGCCTTTTCGGTAGCGGGAGAGGGAGAGGCCTCGAGCAGTCCTTC
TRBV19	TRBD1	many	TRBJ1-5	CASHSERGQDQPQHF	TGTGCCTCCCACTCCGAACGTGGACAGGATCAGCCCCAGCATTTT
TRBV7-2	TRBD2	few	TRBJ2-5	CASRRGGGTAETQYF	TGTGCCAGCAGACGCGGGGGAGGAACGGCTGAGACCCAGTACTTC
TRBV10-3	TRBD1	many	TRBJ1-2	CAISSTGNYGYTF	TGTGCCATCAGCTCGACAGGGAACTATGGCTACACCTTC
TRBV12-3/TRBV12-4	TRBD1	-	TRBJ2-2	CASSNRGHNTGELFF	TGTGCCAGCAGCAACAGGGGGCATAACACCGGGGAGCTGTTTTTT
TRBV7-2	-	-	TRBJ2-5	CASSEGVAEETQYF	TGTGCCAGCAGCGAGGGGGTAGCGGAAGAGACCCAGTACTTC
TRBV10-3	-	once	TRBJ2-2	CASSFGPSTGELFF	TGTGCCAGCAGCTTCGGTCCTTCTACCGGGGAGCTGTTTTTT
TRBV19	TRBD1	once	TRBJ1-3	CASSIETGLYGNTIYF	TGTGCCAGTAGTATTGAGACAGGGCTCTATGGAAACACCATATATTTT
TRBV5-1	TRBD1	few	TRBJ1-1	CASSLVGTGRFSTEAFF	TGCGCCAGCAGCTTGGTTGGGACAGGGAGGTTCAGCACTGAAGCTTTCTTT
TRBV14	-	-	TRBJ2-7	CASSQGLGGSSYEQYF	TGTGCCAGCAGCCAAGGTTTAGGGGGTAGCTCCTACGAGCAGTACTTC
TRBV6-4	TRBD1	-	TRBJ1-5	CASSGPRGVSNQPQHF	TGTGCCAGCAGTGGCCCCAGGGGGGTTAGCAATCAGCCCCAGCATTTT
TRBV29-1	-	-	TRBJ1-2	CSVAGRFLAGDGYTF	TGCAGCGTTGCGGGACGCTTCCTTGCAGGCGATGGCTACACCTTC
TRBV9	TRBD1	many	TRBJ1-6	CASTATGGSNSPLHF	TGTGCCAGCACCGCGACAGGGGGATCGAATTCACCCCTCCACTTT
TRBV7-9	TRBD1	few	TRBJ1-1	CASSLGGGSLNTEAFF	TGTGCCAGCAGCTTGGGAGGGGGCTCTTTGAACACTGAAGCTTTCTTT
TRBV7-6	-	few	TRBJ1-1	CASSFWGGTEAFF	TGTGCCAGCAGTTTTTGGGGCGGGACTGAAGCTTTCTTT
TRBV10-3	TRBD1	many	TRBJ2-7	CAIRAKQGQISPYEQYF	TGTGCCATCAGAGCAAAACAGGGGCAGATATCTCCCTACGAGCAGTACTTC
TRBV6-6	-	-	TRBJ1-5	CASGYSGSSSQPQHF	TGTGCCAGCGGTTACTCCGGGAGTTCGTCTCAGCCCCAGCATTTT
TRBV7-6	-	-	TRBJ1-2	CASSLDWYYGYTF	TGTGCCAGCAGCTTGGACTGGTACTATGGCTACACCTTC
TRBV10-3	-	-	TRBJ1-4	CTISKQGEKLVF	TGTACCATCAGTAAACAGGGTGAAAAACTGGTTTTT
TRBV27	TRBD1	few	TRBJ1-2	CASSWDSLGIGYTF	TGTGCCAGCAGTTGGGACAGTCTAGGGATCGGCTACACCTTC